The 31 T cell receptor beta chains reported below all come from one sample, sequenced in a study of T cells in Graves' hyperthyroidism and ophthalmopathy. TCR beta CDR3 region amplification was performed from RNA transcripts. Using the HTBI primer set, a first-round RT-PCR was run on the TCR CDR3. TCRdb re-derived calls from the multiplex PCR reads in MiXCR, one entry per CDR3 protein. The repertoire consists of about half a million distinct CDR3 sequences, with less than 25% occurring once and the leading ten covering 49%. Sequences were obtained from blood. These receptors were collected from a woman aged 70-85 years with Graves' ophthalmopathy.

This clonotype was seen a few times. The chain couples TRBV19 to TRBJ1-2; 9 bases are a match to TRBD1. Germline V lookup: CDR1 LNHDA, CDR2 SQIVND (reference sequence). The CDR3 length is 13 residues. Losses at the gene ends were 6 bases for V and 6 bases for J; bases not matched to a gene: 5. CDR3 sequence reads: CASRARTGDGYTF. The CDR3 nucleotides read TGTGCCAGTAGGGCCAGGACAGGGGATGGCTACACCTTC. Variable domain in full (rest from reference TRBV19 and TRBJ1-2): DGGITQSPKYLFRKEGQNVTLSCEQNLNHDAMYWYRQDPGQGLRLIYYSQIVNDFQKGDIAEGYSVSREKKESFPLTVTSAQKNPTAFYLCASRARTGDGYTFGSGTRLTVV.

This clonotype was observed a handful of times. V is TRBV2 and J is TRBJ2-5; D call uncertain. Trimming cost V 2 bases and J 4 bases, with 8 bases left between them. The CDR3 has 13 amino acids. CDR1 is SNHLY and CDR2 is FYNNEI in the germline V gene. CDR3 sequence (DNA): TGTGCCAGCAGTGAACTGAGTGGAGAGACCCAGTACTTC. Amino acid sequence: CASSELSGETQYF. Full variable domain (remainder filled in from reference TRBV2 and TRBJ2-5): EPEVTQTPSHQVTQMGQEVILRCVPISNHLYFYWYRQILGQKVEFLVSFYNNEISEKSEIFDDQFSVERPDGSNFTLKIRSTKLEDSAMYFCASSELSGETQYFGPGTRLLVL.

The sample holds a few counts of this clonotype. This sequence joins TRBV7-9 and TRBJ2-7; 8 positions match TRBD2. V lost 5 bases and J lost 1; bases outside the gene matches: 4. This CDR3 is built from 14 residues. In germline, CDR1 is SEHNR, CDR2 FQNEAQ (reference sequence). CDR3 region: CASSNGLASYEQYF. The CDR3 DNA reads TGTGCCAGCAGCAACGGACTAGCTTCCTACGAGCAGTACTTC.

The chain employs TRBV6-5 and TRBJ1-5; TRBD1 aligns across 8 bases. Germline values: CDR1 MNHEY, CDR2 SVGAGI. The CDR3 runs to 21 residues. J gave up 0 bases and V 0 bases, and 16 bases lay outside the gene matches. In DNA, the CDR3 is TGTGCCAGCAGTTACTCGATAACAAGGACAGGGAGCAGAAATAGCAATCAGCCCCAGCATTTT. The encoded protein is CASSYSITRTGSRNSNQPQHF.

The J gene is TRBJ2-7, the V gene TRBV7-9, with D tentatively TRBD1 or TRBD2 (5 bases each). The CDR3 spans 13 residues. Trimming stripped 4 bases from V and 3 bases from J, with 10 bases between. Germline-derived CDR1 and CDR2 are SEHNR and FQNEAQ (reference sequence). CDR3 region: CASSSAGSYEQYF. CDR3 DNA: TGTGCCAGCAGCTCTGCAGGGAGCTACGAGCAGTACTTC.

Notes on this clonotype: One end of the junction varies from germline; a read error may be responsible. The chain carries TRBV7-8 and TRBJ2-1; D is perhaps TRBD1 (6 bases). Germline-derived CDR1 and CDR2 are SGHVS and FQNEAQ. This CDR3 contains 16 residues. The CDR3 nucleotides read TGTGCCAGCAGCTTGCAGGGGATACGGGTGGACAATGAGCGGTTCTTC. As protein: CASSLQGIRVDNERFF.

This clonotype was counted many times. The rearrangement joins TRBV29-1 to TRBJ2-3; perhaps TRBD2 as D (6 bases). This CDR3 has 12 residues. V lost 7 bases to trimming and J lost 2 bases, with 10 bases between them. Per the germline V gene, CDR1 is SQVTM and CDR2 is ANQGSEA. The CDR3 loop is CSAASVTDTQYF. CDR3 nucleotide sequence: TGCAGCGCGGCTAGCGTCACAGATACGCAGTATTTT.

The V and J genes are TRBV12-3 or TRBV12-4 and TRBJ1-4, with TRBD1 matching over 12 bases. With 3 bases clipped from V and 8 bases from J, the junction kept 4 bases outside the gene matches. This CDR3 contains 15 residues. CDR3 residues: CASSLGTGGGEKLFF. The CDR3 bases are TGTGCCAGCAGTTTGGGGACAGGGGGCGGGGAAAAACTGTTTTTT.

In this sample, this clonotype turned up a few times. V is TRBV20-1 and J is TRBJ2-3; D could derive from TRBD1 or TRBD2 (6 bases each). Germline-derived CDR1 and CDR2 are DFQATT and SNEGSKA (reference sequence). This CDR3 has 19 amino acids. The V end was cut by 5 bases, the J end by 2 bases, with 29 bases between. DNA of the CDR3: TGCAGTGCTCGCGGAGGCTACCCGGGGGCAGTAGGATACACAGATACGCAGTATTTT. This translates into CSARGGYPGAVGYTDTQYF.

V is TRBV6-1 and J is TRBJ2-3; no clear D. V gave up 4 bases and J gave up 8 bases, with 4 bases separating them. Germline V CDR1 and CDR2: MNHNS, SASEGT. CDR3 length: 10 amino acids. The CDR3 DNA reads as TGTGCCAGCAGTGTACGTACGCAGTATTTT. Translation: CASSVRTQYF.

The J gene is TRBJ2-1, the V gene TRBV5-1; 7 bases are shared with TRBD1. J was trimmed by 12 bases and V by 3 bases; bases with no gene match: 12. The CDR3 runs 14 residues. Looked up from germline, CDR1 is SGHRS and CDR2 is YFSETQ. The CDR3 here is CASSSTTQGKAQFF. CDR3 nucleotide sequence: TGCGCCAGCAGCTCCACAACACAGGGGAAGGCGCAGTTCTTC.

This sequence joins TRBV18 and TRBJ2-7, with 7 bases that match TRBD1. Germline V gives CDR1 KGHSH, CDR2 LQKENI. The CDR3 runs 15 residues. Losses at the gene ends were 6 bases for V and 3 bases for J; bases not matched to a gene: 11. The CDR3 bases are TGTGCCAGCTCGCTCCTCAGGGACAGCCGCTACGAGCAGTACTTC. Protein product: CASSLLRDSRYEQYF. Filled out from reference TRBV18 and TRBJ2-7, the complete variable domain reads NAGVMQNPRHLVRRRGQEARLRCSPMKGHSHVYWYRQLPEEGLKFMVYLQKENIIDESGMPKERFSAEFPKEGPSILRIQQVVRGDSAAYFCASSLLRDSRYEQYFGPGTRLTVT.

This clonotype appeared a few times. This chain links TRBV9 with TRBJ1-2, with D perhaps TRBD1 (6 bases). V lost 5 bases and J lost 4, with 12 bases in between. This CDR3 comprises 13 residues. Germline CDR1 reads SGDLS; CDR2 reads YYNGEE. CDR3 DNA: TGTGCCAGCAGTGAGGCGGGGGCCTATGGCTACACCTTC. Its translation: CASSEAGAYGYTF.

V usage is TRBV3-1 and J usage is TRBJ2-7; TRBD2 is a possible D gene (5 bases). The CDR3 sequence is 15 residues long. V lost 5 bases and J 0 bases, leaving 14 bases between the germline ends. In germline, CDR1 is LGHDT, CDR2 YNNKEL (reference sequence). The CDR3 sequence is CASSNTGIHSYEQYF. CDR3 nucleotides: TGTGCCAGCAGCAACACCGGGATCCACTCCTACGAGCAGTACTTC.

This clonotype was detected ten times or more. The chain is built from TRBV28 and TRBJ2-7; TRBD2 matches at 13 bases. Germline-derived CDR1 and CDR2 are MDHEN and SYDVKM. V lost 5 bases and J lost 2; bases outside the gene matches: 3. This CDR3 region has 15 residues. The chain's CDR3 is CASSGTSGITYEQYF. The CDR3 DNA follows: TGTGCCAGCAGTGGGACTAGCGGGATAACCTACGAGCAGTACTTC. Looking up the rest from reference TRBV28 and TRBJ2-7 gives the full variable domain: DVKVTQSSRYLVKRTGEKVFLECVQDMDHENMFWYRQDPGLGLRLIYFSYDVKMKEKGDIPEGYSVSREKKERFSLILESASTNQTSMYLCASSGTSGITYEQYFGPGTRLTVT.

This chain uses TRBV12-3 or TRBV12-4 with TRBJ1-1; TRBD1 is a possible D gene (6 bases). Trimming stripped 6 bases from V and 0 bases from J, with 26 bases between. This CDR3 spans 19 amino acids. This CDR3 is CASSLRGGGGLVMNTEAFF. The CDR3 nucleotides are TGTGCCAGCAGCCTACGGGGAGGGGGGGGGCTTGTAATGAACACTGAAGCTTTCTTT.

The chain is built from TRBV6-1 and TRBJ2-5, with 12 bases matching TRBD2. The CDR3 covers 16 residues. The ends lost 6 bases at V and 4 bases at J; junction bases unmatched: 9. Looked up from germline, CDR1 is MNHNS and CDR2 is SASEGT. DNA of the CDR3: TGTGCCAGCAGCCAGACTAGCGGGAGACAGGCAGAGACCCAGTACTTC. It translates to CASSQTSGRQAETQYF.

This rearrangement joins TRBV20-1 to TRBJ2-1; the match to TRBD2 covers 12 bases. V lost 6 bases, J lost 9 bases, and 12 bases stayed unmatched. There are 15 residues in the CDR3. Per the germline V gene, CDR1 is DFQATT and CDR2 is SNEGSKA (reference sequence). This chain's CDR3 is CSAPLGLAGGGEQFF. In DNA, the CDR3 is TGCAGTGCCCCCTTGGGACTAGCGGGCGGGGGTGAGCAGTTCTTC.

V is TRBV19 and J is TRBJ1-5; the D is unclear. The CDR3 contains 15 residues. Deletions cut 1 base from V and 2 bases from J, with 9 bases between. Germline assignment: CDR1 LNHDA and CDR2 SQIVND (reference sequence). The CDR3 spells CASSIASAGNQPQHF. The CDR3 DNA sequence: TGTGCCAGTAGTATAGCCAGCGCCGGCAATCAGCCCCAGCATTTT.

The chain carries TRBV6-2 or TRBV6-3 and TRBJ2-1; a possible D gene is TRBD2 (6 bases). V was pared by 2 bases and J by 8 bases, with 22 bases between. Germline CDR1 reads MNHEY; CDR2 reads SVGEGT. The CDR3 length is 17 residues. In DNA form, the CDR3 reads TGTGCCAGCAGTTACCTTCGAGGGAGGCTACACATCGATGAGCAGTTCTTC. Translated, it gives CASSYLRGRLHIDEQFF.

This rearrangement joins TRBV30 to TRBJ1-1, with D uncertain. The CDR3 covers 12 residues. The V end was cut by 5 bases, the J end by 0 bases, with 7 bases between. The germline CDR1 and CDR2 sequences are GTSNPN and SVGIG (reference sequence). The CDR3, as DNA: TGTGCCTGGGGACGGCTGAACACTGAAGCTTTCTTT. As protein: CAWGRLNTEAFF.

This clonotype was counted many times. The V and J genes are TRBV6-5 and TRBJ2-7, with 10 nucleotides matching TRBD2. CDR1 and CDR2 (germline): MNHEY, SVGAGI. This CDR3 region has 18 residues. The junction had 12 bases not matched to a gene; V was cut back by 0 bases and J by 4 bases. CDR3 nucleotides: TGTGCCAGCAGTTACTCGGCTAGCGGGAGTGGCTTCGTTTACGAGCAGTACTTC. It translates to CASSYSASGSGFVYEQYF.

V gene TRBV5-4 combines with J gene TRBJ2-6; TRBD1 or TRBD2 may be the D gene (5 bases each). Trimming cost V 2 bases and J 2 bases, with 17 bases left between them. This CDR3 has 18 residues. Germline lookup yields CDR1 SGHNT and CDR2 YYREEE (reference sequence). The CDR3 DNA reads as TGTGCCAGCAGCTTCCGGGACCCAAGCAACACTGGGGCCAACGTCCTGACTTTC. This encodes CASSFRDPSNTGANVLTF.

This clonotype was observed many times. V gene TRBV7-2 combines with J gene TRBJ2-7; 8 bases fit TRBD1. CDR1 SGHTA and CDR2 FQGNSA come from the germline V gene. After removal of 4 bases from V and 0 bases from J, the junction contained 8 bases not matched to a gene. The CDR3 covers 16 residues. The CDR3: CASSSREGTGSYEQYF. In nucleotides, the CDR3 is TGTGCCAGCAGCTCCCGGGAAGGGACAGGCTCCTACGAGCAGTACTTC.

The gene calls are TRBV9 and TRBJ1-2; D possibly corresponds to TRBD1 (5 bases). Germline CDR1 SGDLS, CDR2 YYNGEE. Trimming took 3 bases from V and 7 from J, leaving 13 bases between them. The CDR3 totals 13 residues. CDR3: CASSDTPGLGYTF. In nucleotides, the CDR3 is TGTGCCAGCAGCGATACCCCGGGACTTGGCTACACCTTC.

The J gene is TRBJ2-3, the V gene TRBV18; D unclear. V gave up 3 bases and J gave up 3 bases, with 13 bases separating them. The germline V gene has CDR1 KGHSH and CDR2 LQKENI. The CDR3 has 15 amino acids. The CDR3 DNA follows: TGTGCCAGCTCACCTGGCAGGACCCTAACAGATACGCAGTATTTT. It codes for CASSPGRTLTDTQYF. Full variable domain (rest looked up from reference TRBV18 and TRBJ2-3): NAGVMQNPRHLVRRRGQEARLRCSPMKGHSHVYWYRQLPEEGLKFMVYLQKENIIDESGMPKERFSAEFPKEGPSILRIQQVVRGDSAAYFCASSPGRTLTDTQYFGPGTRLTVL.

This clonotype appeared once. This chain uses TRBV20-1 with TRBJ2-2; maybe TRBD1 (5 bases). The CDR3 totals 15 residues. The germline V gene has CDR1 DFQATT and CDR2 SNEGSKA (reference sequence). The germline V and J ends were trimmed by 6 bases and 2 bases, with 16 bases remaining between them. CDR3: CSAWGPLFNTGELFF. The CDR3 DNA follows: TGCAGTGCGTGGGGCCCCCTATTTAACACCGGGGAGCTGTTTTTT.

Comment on this clonotype: This may arise from a read error, as a much more abundant clone is one base away. The rearrangement links TRBV12-3 or TRBV12-4 to TRBJ1-1; no definite D call. The CDR3 totals 12 residues. CDR3 in DNA: TGTGCCTGCAGTCCACAGTATCCTGAAGCTTTCTTT. Protein sequence: CACSPQYPEAFF.

This CDR3 is CASSSGRLTQFF. The CDR3 coding sequence is TGTGCCAGCAGCTCGGGACGGTTGACACAGTTCTTC. This chain connects TRBV7-8 to TRBJ2-1; the D call may be TRBD1 or TRBD2 (5 bases each). Germline V gene sequence: CDR1 SGHVS, CDR2 FQNEAQ. The V and J ends lost 4 bases and 13 bases respectively, with 14 bases between them. This CDR3 region has 12 residues.

The chain has TRBV10-3 and TRBJ1-1, with D maybe TRBD1 (5 bases). From germline, CDR1 is ENHRY and CDR2 SYGVKD. V shed 6 bases and J shed 10 bases, with 18 bases lying between them. The CDR3 has 13 amino acids. The CDR3 sequence: CAIRGGGSLGAFF. The CDR3 region has the DNA TGTGCCATCAGGGGGGGTGGGTCCCTGGGAGCTTTCTTT.

V gene TRBV4-1 combines with J gene TRBJ2-7; 7 bases align to TRBD2. V trimming: 6 bases; J trimming: 0 bases; junction bases outside the gene matches: 8. CDR1 and CDR2 from the germline V gene are MGHRA and YSYEKL. This CDR3 region has 15 residues. This chain's CDR3 is CASRSLAVPSYEQYF. In DNA, the CDR3 is TGCGCCAGCAGGTCTCTAGCGGTTCCCTCCTACGAGCAGTACTTC.